One sample yielded the 2 T cell receptor beta chains listed below, sequenced in a study of T cell responses to AZD1222 COVID-19 vaccine. This table comes from immunoSEQ multiplex PCR, and its TCRdb copy is limited to in-frame clones, with some not included. The table includes some 100,000 clones, more than 75% detected once. The sample was peripheral blood, taken on day 0 of AZD1222 vaccination. The receptors were gathered from an adult in good health.

This clone was found once. The chain recombines TRBV28 with TRBJ2-7; TRBD1 matches 10 bases. Trimming removed 2 bases from V and 4 bases from J; junction bases left unmatched: 2. CDR3 size: 14 residues. CDR1 MDHEN and CDR2 SYDVKM come from the germline V gene. In DNA, the CDR3 is TGTGCCAGCAGTTTAGCGGGACAGGGGTACGAGCAGTACTTC. Translated, it gives CASSLAGQGYEQYF.

This rearrangement joins TRBV25-1 to TRBJ2-5, with D uncertain. Germline V CDR1 and CDR2: MGHDK, SYGVNS. CDR3 length equals 15 residues. The V end lost 3 bases, the J end lost 3 bases, and 14 bases lay between the germline ends. The CDR3 is CASSDSRGSEETQYF. The DNA of the CDR3 is TGTGCCAGCAGTGACTCCCGCGGCAGCGAAGAGACCCAGTACTTC.